This TCR beta chain emerged from a study of tumor-infiltrating lymphocytes in primary liver carcinoma. On the study more broadly: Patients had primary liver carcinoma treated by surgical resection. Productive TCRbeta reads per sample were roughly 3.5 to 7.5 million, not differing by tissue.

Alongside blood RNA obtained from unsorted whole blood, germline DNA was also extracted. This CDR3 spans 13 amino acids. The V gene end was trimmed by 5 bases and the J gene end by 8 bases; junction bases not matched to a gene: 6. This clonotype was recorded a few times. Antigen unknown. Study-wide findings and caveats: Lower overlap was observed for tumor-adjacent and tumor-blood pairs relative to tumor region pairs. Top-250-clone fractions were significantly higher in tumors than in blood (p = 0.039).

Starting material of roughly 550 ng total RNA yielded TCR beta cDNA via a constant-region primer. Sequencing libraries for TCR beta derived from three nested multiplex PCR rounds that used slightly modified ARM-PCR. Primers for the first two PCR rounds were TRBV1-TRBV30 forward primers and a C-beta reverse primer (about 11 cycles per round). MiXCR, applied by TCRdb to the multiplex PCR reads, yields one record per CDR3 protein. The table records roughly 180,000 distinct CDR3 sequences, approximately 60% of them present only once. The sample comprised peripheral blood. This sequence joins TRBV12-3 or TRBV12-4 and TRBJ1-2, with 9 bases aligning to TRBD1. This clonotype originated in a man aged 40-49 years with primary liver carcinoma and hepatitis B virus infection. The CDR3 is CASSLQGALGYTF. The CDR3 nucleotides read TGTGCCAGCAGTCTACAGGGGGCGCTGGGCTACACCTTC.